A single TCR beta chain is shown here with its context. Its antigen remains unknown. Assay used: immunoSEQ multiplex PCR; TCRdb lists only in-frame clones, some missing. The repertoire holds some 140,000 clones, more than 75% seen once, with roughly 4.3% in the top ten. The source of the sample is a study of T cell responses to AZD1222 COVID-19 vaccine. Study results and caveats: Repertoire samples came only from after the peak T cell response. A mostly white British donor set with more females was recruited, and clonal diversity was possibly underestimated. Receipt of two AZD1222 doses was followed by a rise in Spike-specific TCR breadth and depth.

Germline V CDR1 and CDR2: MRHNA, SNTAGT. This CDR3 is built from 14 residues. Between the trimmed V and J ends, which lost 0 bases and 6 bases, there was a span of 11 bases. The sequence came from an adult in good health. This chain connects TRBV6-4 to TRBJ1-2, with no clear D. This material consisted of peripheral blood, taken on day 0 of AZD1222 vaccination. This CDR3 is CASSDSALGDGYTF. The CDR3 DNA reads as TGTGCCAGCAGTGACTCGGCGCTCGGGGATGGCTACACCTTC.